A selection of T cell receptor beta chains follows, all from one sample in a study of shared clonotypes between healthy human individuals. Clones were read by immunoSEQ multiplex PCR, and TCRdb kept only the in-frame ones, dropping some. The table records a few hundred thousand clones, roughly 85% of them present only once. Material: PBMCs. These receptors all come from a woman in her thirties or forties in good health. Some clones in this sample may be carry-over from other donors' samples. CDR3s include the opening cysteine and the closing phenylalanine or tryptophan. The order of the fields is clone size, V gene, J gene, D gene, CDR3 DNA, CDR3 protein. The D gene is left open where the match is weak. The size entry is marked missing in some rows and otherwise reads once, few, many or a size class.

>NA|TRBV10-3|TRBJ2-1|TRBD1
TGTGCCATCAGTGGGGGACAGGTATACAATGAGCAGTTCTTC
CAISGGQVYNEQFF
>NA|TRBV4-1|TRBJ2-1|TRBD2
TGCGCCAGCAGCCAACCGTTAGCGGGAGGGTACAATGAGCAGTTCTTC
CASSQPLAGGYNEQFF
>NA|TRBV18|TRBJ2-7|NA
TGTGCCAGCTCATCACAGGGCAGCTCCTACGAGCAGTACTTC
CASSSQGSSYEQYF
>NA|TRBV6-1|TRBJ1-1|TRBD1
TGTGCCAGCAGGGACCCAGACAGGGAGGGTGAAGCTTTCTTT
CASRDPDREGEAFF
>NA|TRBV19|TRBJ1-4|NA
TGTGCCAGTTGGGACGGTAGTGCAACTAATGAAAAACTGTTTTTT
CASWDGSATNEKLFF
>NA|TRBV29-1|TRBJ2-2|NA
TGCAGCGTTGGATCGCTGAACACCGGGGAGCTGTTTTTT
CSVGSLNTGELFF
>many|TRBV2|TRBJ2-1|NA
TGTGCCAGCAGGTTTTTAGCGGATTACAATGAGCAGTTCTTC
CASRFLADYNEQFF
>NA|TRBV6-1|TRBJ2-7|TRBD1
TGTGCCAGCACCCCTGGACAGGGCCGCTACGAGCAGTACTTC
CASTPGQGRYEQYF
>NA|TRBV9|TRBJ2-7|TRBD1
TGTGCCAGCAGCGCCGCAGGGGGTTCTTCGAACGAGCAGTACTTC
CASSAAGGSSNEQYF
>NA|TRBV19|TRBJ2-1|NA
TGTGCCAGTAGTAGGGACACTTACAATGAGCAGTTCTTC
CASSRDTYNEQFF
>NA|TRBV6-5|TRBJ2-2|TRBD2
TGTGCCAGCAAACAAAGCGGGATCGGCACCGGGGAGCTGTTTTTT
CASKQSGIGTGELFF
>NA|TRBV30|TRBJ2-5|NA
TGTGCCTGGAGTGTACGAGGGGAGACCCAGTACTTC
CAWSVRGETQYF
>NA|TRBV19|TRBJ2-3|NA
TGTGCCAGTAGTGTACTAGCTGGAGGGCCAAATACGCAGTATTTT
CASSVLAGGPNTQYF
>NA|TRBV6-1|TRBJ2-7|NA
TGTGCCAGCAAAAACAGGGCTTCCTACGAGCAGTACTTC
CASKNRASYEQYF
>NA|TRBV7-9|TRBJ2-2|NA
TGTGCCAGCAGCCAACCGACAGAGCTAGCCCAAAACACCGGGGAGCTGTTTTTT
CASSQPTELAQNTGELFF
>NA|TRBV7-2|TRBJ2-7|NA
TGTGCCAGCAGCTCCACGGTTTCCCCCGAGCAGTACTTC
CASSSTVSPEQYF
>once|TRBV27|TRBJ2-7|NA
TGTGCCAGCAGTAAGGGGACCTCCATCTCCCCCTACGAGCAGTACTTC
CASSKGTSISPYEQYF
>once|TRBV28|TRBJ2-1|NA
TGTGCCAGCCTCTCGAGTGGTGGCGGGGGCGATGAGCAGTTCTTC
CASLSSGGGGDEQFF
>few|TRBV21-1|TRBJ1-1|NA
TGTGCCAGCAGCAAAGGTTCCGGGACAGCGAACACTGAAGCTTTCTTT
CASSKGSGTANTEAFF
>NA|TRBV19|TRBJ2-1|TRBD2
TGTGCCAGTAACGAACTAGCGGGAACCTACAATGAGCAGTTCTTC
CASNELAGTYNEQFF
>few|TRBV11-2|TRBJ1-1|TRBD1
TGTGCCAGCAGCTCCTCGGACAGGGCTGACACTGAAGCTTTCTTT
CASSSSDRADTEAFF
>NA|TRBV9|TRBJ2-1|NA
TGTGCCAGCAGCCCGCGGACTAAATACAATGAGCAGTTCTTC
CASSPRTKYNEQFF
>NA|TRBV6-5|TRBJ2-1|TRBD2
TGTGCCAGCAGGAATAGCGGGAGGGCCGCCAATGAGCAGTTCTTC
CASRNSGRAANEQFF
>NA|TRBV7-2|TRBJ2-1|TRBD2
TGTGCCAGCAGCTTAGAGGCTAGCGGGTCTTACAATGAGCAGTTCTTC
CASSLEASGSYNEQFF
>NA|TRBV28|TRBJ1-5|TRBD1
TGTGCCAGCAGTCCTGAGTCGACAGGGGACGTTGAATGGCAGCCCCAGCATTTT
CASSPESTGDVEWQPQHF
>once|TRBV25-1|TRBJ1-1|NA
TGTGCCAGCAGTGAATCGATGGAGTACACTGAAGCTTTCTTT
CASSESMEYTEAFF
>once|TRBV30|TRBJ2-7|NA
TGTGCCTGGAGTGTTATAGCTCACGAGCAGTACTTC
CAWSVIAHEQYF
>NA|TRBV9|TRBJ2-5|TRBD1
TGTGCCAGCAGCGTAGGACAGGGGGGAAGGGAGACCCAGTACTTC
CASSVGQGGRETQYF
>NA|TRBV7-2|TRBJ2-3|TRBD2
TGTGCCAGCAGCTTAAGACTAGCGGGAGTCGCAGATACGCAGTATTTT
CASSLRLAGVADTQYF